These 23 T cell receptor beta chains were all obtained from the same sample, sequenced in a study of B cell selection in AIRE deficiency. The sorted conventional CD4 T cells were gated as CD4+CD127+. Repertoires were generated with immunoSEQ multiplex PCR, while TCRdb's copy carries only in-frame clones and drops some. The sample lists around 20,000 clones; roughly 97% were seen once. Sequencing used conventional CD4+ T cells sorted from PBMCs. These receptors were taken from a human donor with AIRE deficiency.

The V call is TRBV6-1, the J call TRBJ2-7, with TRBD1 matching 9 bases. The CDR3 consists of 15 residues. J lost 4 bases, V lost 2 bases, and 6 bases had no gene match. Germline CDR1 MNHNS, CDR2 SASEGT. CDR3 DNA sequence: TGTGCCAGCAGTGAATATGGACAGGGGATGTACGAGCAGTACTTC. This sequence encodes CASSEYGQGMYEQYF.

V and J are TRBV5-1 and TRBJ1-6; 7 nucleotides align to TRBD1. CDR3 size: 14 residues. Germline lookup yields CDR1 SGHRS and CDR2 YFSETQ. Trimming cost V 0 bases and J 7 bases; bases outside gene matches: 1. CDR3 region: CASSLDRGNSPLHF. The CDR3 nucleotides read TGCGCCAGCAGCTTGGACAGGGGCAATTCACCCCTCCACTTT.

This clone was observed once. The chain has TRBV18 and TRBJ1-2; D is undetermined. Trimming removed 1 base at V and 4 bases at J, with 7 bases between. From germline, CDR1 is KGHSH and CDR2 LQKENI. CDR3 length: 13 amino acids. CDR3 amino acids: CASSPLEVYGYTF. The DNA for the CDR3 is TGTGCCAGCTCACCACTTGAGGTCTATGGCTACACCTTC.

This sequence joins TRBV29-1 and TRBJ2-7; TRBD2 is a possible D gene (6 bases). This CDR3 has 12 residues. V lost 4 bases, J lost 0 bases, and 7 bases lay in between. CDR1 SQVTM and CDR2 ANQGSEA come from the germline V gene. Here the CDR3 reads CSVGRDSYEQYF. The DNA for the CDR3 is TGCAGCGTTGGGCGGGACTCCTACGAGCAGTACTTC.

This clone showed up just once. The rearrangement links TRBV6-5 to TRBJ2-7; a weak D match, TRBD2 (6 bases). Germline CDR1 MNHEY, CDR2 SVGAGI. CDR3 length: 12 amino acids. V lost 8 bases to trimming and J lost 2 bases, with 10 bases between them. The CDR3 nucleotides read TGTGCCAGCGTAGCGGAAACCTACGAGCAGTACTTC. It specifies CASVAETYEQYF.

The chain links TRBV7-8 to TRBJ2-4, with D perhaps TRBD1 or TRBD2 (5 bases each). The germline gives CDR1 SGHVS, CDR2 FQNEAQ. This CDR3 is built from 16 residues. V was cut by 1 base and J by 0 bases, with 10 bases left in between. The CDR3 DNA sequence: TGTGCCAGCAGCTTAGAACTTGGGACAGCCAAAAACATTCAGTACTTC. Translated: CASSLELGTAKNIQYF.

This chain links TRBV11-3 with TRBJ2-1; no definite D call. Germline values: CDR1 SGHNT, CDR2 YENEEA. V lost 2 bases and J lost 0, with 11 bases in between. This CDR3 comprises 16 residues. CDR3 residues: CASSLLPLSSYNEQFF. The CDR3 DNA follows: TGTGCCAGCAGCTTATTGCCACTGAGCTCCTACAATGAGCAGTTCTTC.

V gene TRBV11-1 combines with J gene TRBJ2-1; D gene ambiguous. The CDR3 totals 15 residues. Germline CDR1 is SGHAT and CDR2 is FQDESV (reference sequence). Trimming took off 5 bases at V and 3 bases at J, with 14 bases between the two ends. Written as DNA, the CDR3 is TGTGCCAGCAGCCAGGATACAAGACTCTACAATGAGCAGTTCTTC. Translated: CASSQDTRLYNEQFF.

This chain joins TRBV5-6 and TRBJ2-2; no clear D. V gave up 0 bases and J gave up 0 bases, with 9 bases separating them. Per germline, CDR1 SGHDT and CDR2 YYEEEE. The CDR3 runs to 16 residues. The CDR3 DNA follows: TGTGCCAGCAGCTTGGCCAAGGGTACGAACACCGGGGAGCTGTTTTTT. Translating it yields CASSLAKGTNTGELFF.

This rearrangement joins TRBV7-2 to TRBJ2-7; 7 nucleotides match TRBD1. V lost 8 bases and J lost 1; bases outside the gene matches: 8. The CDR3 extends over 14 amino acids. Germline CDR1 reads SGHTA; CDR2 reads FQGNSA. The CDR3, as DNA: TGTGCCAGCTCGAGACAGGGTATTTCCTACGAGCAGTACTTC. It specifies CASSRQGISYEQYF.

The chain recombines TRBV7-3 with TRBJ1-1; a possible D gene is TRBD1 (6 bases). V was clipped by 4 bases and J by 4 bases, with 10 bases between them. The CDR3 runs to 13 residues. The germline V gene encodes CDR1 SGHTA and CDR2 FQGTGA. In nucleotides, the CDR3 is TGTGCCAGCAGCTCATTAGGGGGCACTGAAGCTTTCTTT. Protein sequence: CASSSLGGTEAFF.

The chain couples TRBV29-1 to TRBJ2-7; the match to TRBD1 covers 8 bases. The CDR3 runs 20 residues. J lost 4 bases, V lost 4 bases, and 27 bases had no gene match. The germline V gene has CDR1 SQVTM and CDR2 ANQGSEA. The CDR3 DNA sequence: TGCAGCGTTGGTGGGACAGGCCCATCGGCACTGGGTCAGGTTTCATACGAGCAGTACTTC. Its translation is CSVGGTGPSALGQVSYEQYF.

CDR3 sequence: CASSPSRGGREDTQYF. The DNA for the CDR3 is TGTGCCAGCAGCCCCTCCCGGGGGGGGCGGGAAGATACGCAGTATTTT. The chain links TRBV7-3 to TRBJ2-3, with 8 nucleotides matching TRBD2. CDR3 size: 16 residues. In germline, CDR1 is SGHTA, CDR2 FQGTGA. V was pared by 5 bases and J by 5 bases, with 12 bases of the junction left unmatched.

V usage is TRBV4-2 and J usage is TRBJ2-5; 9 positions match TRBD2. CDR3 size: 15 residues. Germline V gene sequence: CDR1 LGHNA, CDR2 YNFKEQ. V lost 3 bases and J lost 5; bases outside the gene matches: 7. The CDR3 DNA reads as TGTGCCAGCAGCCAGCCAGCGGGGGGCCGGGAGACCCAGTACTTC. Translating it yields CASSQPAGGRETQYF.

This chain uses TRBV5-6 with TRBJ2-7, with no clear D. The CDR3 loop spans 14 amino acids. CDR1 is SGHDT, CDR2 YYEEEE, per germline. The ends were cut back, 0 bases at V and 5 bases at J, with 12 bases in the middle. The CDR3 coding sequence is TGTGCCAGCAGCTTGGCCTTACGCTATGACGAGCAGTACTTC. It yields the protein CASSLALRYDEQYF.

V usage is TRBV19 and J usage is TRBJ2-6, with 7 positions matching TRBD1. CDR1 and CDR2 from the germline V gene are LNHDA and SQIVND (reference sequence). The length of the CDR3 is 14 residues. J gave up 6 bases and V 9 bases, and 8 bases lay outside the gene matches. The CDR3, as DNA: TGTGCCAGCGGTAGAGGGGGCCAGGCCAACGTCCTGACTTTC. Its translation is CASGRGGQANVLTF. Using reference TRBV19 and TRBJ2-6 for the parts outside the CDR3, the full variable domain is DGGITQSPKYLFRKEGQNVTLSCEQNLNHDAMYWYRQDPGQGLRLIYYSQIVNDFQKGDIAEGYSVSREKKESFPLTVTSAQKNPTAFYLCASGRGGQANVLTFGAGSRLTVL.

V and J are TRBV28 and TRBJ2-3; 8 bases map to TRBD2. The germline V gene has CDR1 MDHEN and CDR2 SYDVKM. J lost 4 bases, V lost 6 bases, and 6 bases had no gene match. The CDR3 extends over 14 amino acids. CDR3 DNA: TGTGCCAGCAGCCCCGGGACTAGTTCAGATACGCAGTATTTT. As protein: CASSPGTSSDTQYF.

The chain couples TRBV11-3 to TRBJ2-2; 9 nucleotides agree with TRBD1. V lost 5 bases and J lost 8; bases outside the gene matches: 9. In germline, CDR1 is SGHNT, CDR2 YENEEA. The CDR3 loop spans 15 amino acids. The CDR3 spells CASSDWTGAAGELFF. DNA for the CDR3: TGTGCCAGCAGCGACTGGACAGGGGCTGCGGGGGAGCTGTTTTTT. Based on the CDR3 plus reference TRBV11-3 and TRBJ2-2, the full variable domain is EAGVVQSPRYKIIEKKQPVAFWCNPISGHNTLYWYLQNLGQGPELLIRYENEEAVDDSQLPKDRFSAERLKGVDSTLKIQPAELGDSAVYLCASSDWTGAAGELFFGEGSRLTVL.

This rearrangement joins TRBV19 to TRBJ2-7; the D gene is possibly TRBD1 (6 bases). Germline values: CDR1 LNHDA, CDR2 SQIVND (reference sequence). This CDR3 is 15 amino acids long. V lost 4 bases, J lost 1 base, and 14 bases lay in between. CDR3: CASSRTGTPSYEQYF. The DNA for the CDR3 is TGTGCCAGTAGTAGAACCGGGACACCTTCCTACGAGCAGTACTTC.

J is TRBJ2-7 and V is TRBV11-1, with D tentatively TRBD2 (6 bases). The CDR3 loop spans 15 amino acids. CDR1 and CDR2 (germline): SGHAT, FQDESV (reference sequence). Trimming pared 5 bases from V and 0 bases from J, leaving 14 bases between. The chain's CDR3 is CASSQAGSGSYEQYF. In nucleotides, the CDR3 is TGTGCCAGCAGCCAGGCGGGAAGCGGCTCCTACGAGCAGTACTTC.

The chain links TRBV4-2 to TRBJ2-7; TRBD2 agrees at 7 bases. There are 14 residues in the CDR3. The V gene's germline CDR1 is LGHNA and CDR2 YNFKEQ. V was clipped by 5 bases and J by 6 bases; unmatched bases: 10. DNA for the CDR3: TGTGCCAGCAGCTTGGGAGGGTTCGCAGGCGAGCAGTACTTC. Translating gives CASSLGGFAGEQYF.

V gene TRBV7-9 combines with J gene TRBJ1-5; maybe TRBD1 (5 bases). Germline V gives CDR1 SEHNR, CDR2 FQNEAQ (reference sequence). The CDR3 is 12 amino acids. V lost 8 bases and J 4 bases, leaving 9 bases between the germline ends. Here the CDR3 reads CASGGANQPQHF. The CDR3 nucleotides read TGTGCCAGCGGCGGGGCGAATCAGCCCCAGCATTTT.

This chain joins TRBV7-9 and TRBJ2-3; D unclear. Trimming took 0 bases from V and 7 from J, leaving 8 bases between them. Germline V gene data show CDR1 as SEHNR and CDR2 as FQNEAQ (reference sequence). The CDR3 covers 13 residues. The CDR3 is CASSLAGQNTQYF. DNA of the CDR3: TGTGCCAGCAGCTTAGCGGGTCAAAATACGCAGTATTTT.